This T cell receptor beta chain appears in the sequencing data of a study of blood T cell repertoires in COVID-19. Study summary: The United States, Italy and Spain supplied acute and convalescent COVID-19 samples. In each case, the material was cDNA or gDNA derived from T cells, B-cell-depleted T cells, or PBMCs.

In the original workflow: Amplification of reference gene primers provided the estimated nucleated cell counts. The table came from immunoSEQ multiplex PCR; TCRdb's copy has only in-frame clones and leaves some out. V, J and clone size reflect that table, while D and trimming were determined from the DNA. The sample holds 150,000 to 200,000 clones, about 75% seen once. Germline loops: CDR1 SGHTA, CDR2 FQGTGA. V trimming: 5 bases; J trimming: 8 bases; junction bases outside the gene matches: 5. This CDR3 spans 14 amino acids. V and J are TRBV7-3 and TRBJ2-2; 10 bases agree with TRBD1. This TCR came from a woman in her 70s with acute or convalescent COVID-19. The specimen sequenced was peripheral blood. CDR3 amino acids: CASSPRDRGGELFF. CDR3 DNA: TGTGCCAGCAGCCCAAGGGACAGGGGAGGGGAGCTGTTTTTT.